This is a list of T cell receptor beta chains from one sample in a study of cytomegalovirus exposure and HLA in healthy donors. Profiled with immunoSEQ multiplex PCR; TCRdb holds only in-frame clones, not every one. The profile shows fewer than 60,000 clones, roughly 94% of them singletons. Sequencing used PBMCs. The receptors here all came from a woman aged 18 to 35 in good health and CMV-seropositive. CDR3s include the opening cysteine and the closing phenylalanine or tryptophan. The order of the fields is J gene, CDR3 length, clone size, D gene, V gene, CDR3 protein, CDR3 DNA. D genes are given only for firm matches. Not all rows give a size; the values are once, few, many and, for expanded clones, a class.

>TRBJ1-1|17|.|TRBD1|TRBV18
CASSPTRTGGSGTEAFF
TGTGCCAGCTCACCGACTCGGACAGGGGGCTCGGGTACTGAAGCTTTCTTT
>TRBJ2-7|14|.|.|TRBV11-3
CASSPQGTTYEQYF
TGTGCCAGCAGCCCGCAGGGGACAACCTACGAGCAGTACTTC
>TRBJ2-1|18|.|TRBD2|TRBV7-2
CASSLGGRTSGIGDEQFF
TGTGCCAGCAGCTTAGGGGGGCGGACTAGCGGGATAGGGGATGAGCAGTTCTTC
>TRBJ1-2|15|.|.|TRBV25-1
CASSESPGRGLGYTF
TGTGCCAGCAGTGAATCCCCTGGCAGGGGCTTAGGCTACACCTTC
>TRBJ2-2|15|.|TRBD1|TRBV27
CASSPGQGTTGELFF
TGTGCCAGCAGTCCCGGACAGGGAACCACCGGGGAGCTGTTTTTT
>TRBJ2-1|15|.|TRBD2|TRBV7-9
CASSLVAGAPGEQFF
TGTGCCAGCAGCTTAGTAGCGGGAGCTCCCGGGGAGCAGTTCTTC
>TRBJ1-1|12|.|.|TRBV11-3
CASSFLNTEAFF
TGTGCCAGCAGCTTCTTGAACACTGAAGCTTTCTTT
>TRBJ2-1|15|once|TRBD2|TRBV27
CASGWVAGGPHEQFF
TGTGCCAGCGGTTGGGTTGCGGGAGGGCCGCATGAGCAGTTCTTC
>TRBJ2-3|14|.|.|TRBV6-1
CATTRGSPTDTQYF
TGTGCCACCACAAGGGGCAGCCCGACAGATACGCAGTATTTT
>TRBJ2-7|14|.|.|TRBV7-9
CASSVTLESYEQYF
TGTGCCAGCAGCGTAACACTAGAATCCTACGAGCAGTACTTC
>TRBJ2-2|15|.|TRBD2|TRBV2
CASSYSGRASGELFF
TGTGCCAGCAGCTATAGCGGGAGGGCGTCCGGGGAGCTGTTTTTT
>TRBJ1-1|13|.|.|TRBV5-1
CASSREMNTEAFF
TGCGCCAGCAGCCGAGAAATGAACACTGAAGCTTTCTTT
>TRBJ2-7|14|.|TRBD2|TRBV9
CASSVGGGLYEQYF
TGTGCCAGCAGCGTAGGCGGGGGGCTCTACGAGCAGTACTTC
>TRBJ2-1|16|.|TRBD2|TRBV18
CASSAVGAGVSNEQFF
TGTGCCAGCTCAGCTGTGGGAGCGGGAGTCAGCAATGAGCAGTTCTTC
>TRBJ2-3|14|.|TRBD2|TRBV25-1
CASSPIAGIDTQYF
TGTGCCAGCAGTCCGATAGCGGGAATAGATACGCAGTATTTT
>TRBJ2-1|16|once|TRBD2|TRBV5-4
CASSPRASGSYNEQFF
TGTGCCAGCAGCCCGCGGGCTAGCGGGAGTTACAATGAGCAGTTCTTC
>TRBJ1-6|14|once|.|TRBV19
CASSATDTNSPLHF
TGTGCCAGTAGTGCGACGGACACTAATTCACCCCTCCACTTT
>TRBJ1-2|16|.|.|TRBV19
CASSIDSVGQRHGYTF
TGTGCCAGTAGTATAGATTCCGTCGGCCAGAGGCATGGCTACACCTTC
>TRBJ1-2|14|few|TRBD1|TRBV28
CASSSQTGFHGYTF
TGTGCCAGCAGTTCTCAGACAGGGTTTCATGGCTACACCTTC
>TRBJ2-3|16|.|.|TRBV11-3
CASSSGALESTDTQYF
TGTGCCAGCAGCTCCGGAGCCCTCGAGAGCACAGATACGCAGTATTTT
>TRBJ2-7|15|.|TRBD1|TRBV29-1
CSVEDGGQGIGEQYF
TGCAGCGTTGAAGACGGAGGACAGGGGATCGGCGAGCAGTACTTC
>TRBJ1-4|16|.|TRBD1|TRBV9
CASSVDSGTGGEKLFF
TGTGCCAGCAGCGTAGATTCCGGGACAGGCGGGGAAAAACTGTTTTTT
>TRBJ2-6|15|.|.|TRBV6-1
CASSEGVSGANVLTF
TGTGCCAGCAGTGAAGGAGTGTCGGGGGCCAACGTCCTGACTTTC
>TRBJ2-7|13|few|TRBD2|TRBV27
CASSTGLAYEQYF
TGTGCCAGCAGTACGGGACTAGCGTACGAGCAGTACTTC
>TRBJ1-3|18|.|.|TRBV4-2
CASSQDGAAALTGNTIYF
TGTGCCAGCAGCCAAGATGGGGCGGCTGCGTTGACTGGAAACACCATATATTTT
>TRBJ2-1|13|.|TRBD2|TRBV29-1
CSTREGEGNEQFF
TGCAGCACAAGGGAGGGAGAAGGGAATGAGCAGTTCTTC
>TRBJ1-5|14|.|.|TRBV15
CATSRTTSNQPQHF
TGTGCCACCAGCAGAACAACGAGCAATCAGCCCCAGCATTTT
>TRBJ2-1|15|.|TRBD1|TRBV7-2
CASSLRTGEVGEQFF
TGTGCCAGCAGCCTAAGGACAGGGGAGGTAGGTGAGCAGTTCTTC
>TRBJ2-3|18|.|.|TRBV4-2
CASSARISGTPSTDTQYF
TGTGCCAGCAGCGCCCGGATCAGCGGGACACCGAGCACAGATACGCAGTATTTT
>TRBJ2-3|14|once|.|TRBV6-1
CASSSLASTDTQYF
TGTGCCAGCAGTTCCCTAGCGAGCACAGATACGCAGTATTTT
>TRBJ1-3|13|.|.|TRBV29-1
CSASTGSGNTIYF
TGCAGCGCGAGTACAGGGTCTGGAAACACCATATATTTT
>TRBJ2-3|16|.|.|TRBV27
CASSDVRQPHTDTQYF
TGTGCCAGCAGTGATGTGCGCCAACCTCACACAGATACGCAGTATTTT
>TRBJ1-4|13|.|.|TRBV28
CASSSQGQEKLFF
TGTGCCAGCAGTTCTCAAGGACAGGAAAAACTGTTTTTT
>TRBJ1-2|17|medium-sized|.|TRBV5-5
CASSSVPGHLSNYGYTF
TGTGCCAGCAGCTCAGTTCCGGGACATCTATCTAACTATGGCTACACCTTC
>TRBJ1-2|15|.|.|TRBV4-1
CASSQGGPGFEGYTF
TGCGCCAGCAGCCAAGGGGGTCCAGGGTTTGAAGGCTACACCTTC
>TRBJ2-3|20|.|.|TRBV21-1
CASSKELGTSGSLPTDTQYF
TGTGCCAGCAGCAAAGAACTCGGGACTAGCGGGAGTCTTCCCACAGATACGCAGTATTTT
>TRBJ2-5|14|.|.|TRBV6-5
CASSYWGDQETQYF
TGTGCCAGCAGTTACTGGGGGGACCAAGAGACCCAGTACTTC
>TRBJ2-1|17|.|.|TRBV11-1
CASSLGEGTQFGNEQFF
TGTGCCAGCAGCTTGGGGGAAGGGACTCAATTCGGCAATGAGCAGTTCTTC
>TRBJ1-1|18|.|.|TRBV2
CASYEKRGGLGFDTEAFF
TGTGCCAGCTACGAGAAGAGGGGGGGACTCGGGTTTGACACTGAAGCTTTCTTT
>TRBJ2-7|15|.|.|TRBV11-1
CASSLAPGISYEQYF
TGTGCCAGCAGCTTAGCACCAGGAATCTCCTACGAGCAGTACTTC
>TRBJ1-2|14|.|TRBD1|TRBV28
CASSPGQEYYGYTF
TGTGCCAGCAGTCCCGGACAGGAATACTATGGCTACACCTTC
>TRBJ1-1|14|once|.|TRBV10-3
CAISVGGGNTEAFF
TGTGCCATCAGTGTGGGCGGGGGGAACACTGAAGCTTTCTTT
>TRBJ2-7|15|.|.|TRBV6-6
CASSYSADTAYEQYF
TGTGCCAGCAGTTACTCGGCGGACACTGCCTACGAGCAGTACTTC
>TRBJ2-5|12|.|TRBD1|TRBV10-2
CASTDRGETQYF
TGCGCCAGCACCGACAGGGGGGAGACCCAGTACTTC
>TRBJ2-7|12|.|.|TRBV7-9
CASSTMTGPQYF
TGTGCCAGCAGCACGATGACAGGCCCGCAGTACTTC
>TRBJ1-1|15|.|.|TRBV4-1
CASSQERRQNTEAFF
TGCGCCAGCAGCCAAGAACGCAGGCAGAACACTGAAGCTTTCTTT
>TRBJ2-7|15|once|TRBD2|TRBV19
CASSGLAGVGSEQYF
TGTGCCAGTAGTGGACTAGCGGGAGTTGGAAGCGAGCAGTACTTC
>TRBJ2-7|14|.|TRBD1|TRBV6-6
CASRPGQGGYEQYF
TGTGCCAGCAGGCCCGGACAGGGAGGCTACGAGCAGTACTTC
>TRBJ1-5|15|.|.|TRBV7-8
CASTSRKDSKQPQHF
TGTGCCAGCACATCAAGGAAGGACAGTAAGCAGCCCCAGCATTTT
>TRBJ2-4|19|.|TRBD2|TRBV18
CASSPITSLAGPAGNIQYF
TGTGCCAGCTCACCAATCACCTCCCTAGCGGGACCCGCCGGAAACATTCAGTACTTC
>TRBJ2-1|15|.|TRBD2|TRBV5-8
CASSSLAGVYNEQFF
TGTGCCAGCAGTTCCCTAGCGGGAGTATACAATGAGCAGTTCTTC
>TRBJ2-7|15|.|.|TRBV6-5
CASSNPGRSSYEQYF
TGTGCCAGCAGTAATCCCGGGAGAAGTTCCTACGAGCAGTACTTC
>TRBJ1-6|14|few|.|TRBV7-8
CASSLQTGDSPLHF
TGTGCCAGCAGCTTACAAACGGGGGATTCACCCCTCCACTTT
>TRBJ1-2|17|.|TRBD1|TRBV9
CASSVGPGQGVDYGYTF
TGTGCCAGCAGCGTAGGTCCGGGACAGGGAGTCGACTATGGCTACACCTTC